These 18 T cell receptor beta chains share one sample of origin, sequenced in a study of blood T cell repertoires in COVID-19. TCRdb's copy holds only in-frame clones and misses some; the assay was immunoSEQ multiplex PCR. The sample has around 130,000 clones; roughly 80% are singletons. The sequencing sample was made of peripheral blood. These receptors all come from a man in his fifties or sixties with acute or convalescent COVID-19.

This clone was recorded a few times. The CDR3 DNA follows: TGTGCCAGCAGCCAGGGACAGGGGTTGGGCTACGAGCAGTACGTC. Its translation is CASSQGQGLGYEQYV. The V and J genes are TRBV3-1 (or the pseudogene TRBV3-2) and TRBJ2-7, with TRBD1 matching 10 bases. Germline-derived CDR1 and CDR2 are LGHDT and YNNKEL (reference sequence). This CDR3 region has 15 residues. The ends lost 3 bases at V and 3 bases at J; junction bases unmatched: 5.

The chain joins TRBV5-4 to TRBJ1-1; 11 bases are shared with TRBD1. The germline V gene encodes CDR1 SGHNT and CDR2 YYREEE (reference sequence). The CDR3 consists of 16 residues. V gave up 4 bases and J gave up 0 bases; unmatched junction bases: 5. CDR3 residues: CASSPRTGGLNTEAFF. For the CDR3, the DNA is TGTGCCAGCAGCCCTCGGACAGGGGGCCTGAACACTGAAGCTTTCTTT.

V gene TRBV5-1 combines with J gene TRBJ1-1; TRBD1 aligns across 7 bases. The germline V gene encodes CDR1 SGHRS and CDR2 YFSETQ. The CDR3 contains 13 residues. The V and J ends lost 4 bases and 4 bases, in that order; junction bases with no gene match: 4. CDR3 region: CASSQDRTTEAFF. The DNA of the CDR3 is TGCGCCAGCAGCCAGGACAGGACCACTGAAGCTTTCTTT.

The gene calls are TRBV19 and TRBJ1-6; 7 bases are shared with TRBD1. Germline trimming cut 7 bases from V and 5 bases from J; bases unmatched to any gene: 8. The CDR3 is 15 residues long. Germline V gene sequence: CDR1 LNHDA, CDR2 SQIVND (reference sequence). The CDR3 DNA reads as TGTGCCAGTAAGTCGACAGGGTTCAATAATTCACCCCTCCACTTT. Encoded protein: CASKSTGFNNSPLHF.

The chain uses TRBV7-9 and TRBJ1-1, with D tentatively TRBD1 (6 bases). From germline, CDR1 is SEHNR and CDR2 FQNEAQ (reference sequence). CDR3 length: 14 amino acids. Deletions cut 3 bases from V and 5 bases from J, with 13 bases between. As DNA, the CDR3 is TGTGCCAGCAGCTTGGAGGCAGGGGAAACTGAAGCTTTCTTT. It codes for CASSLEAGETEAFF.

The chain links TRBV29-1 to TRBJ2-2, with D maybe TRBD2 (5 bases). This CDR3 contains 13 residues. V lost 3 bases and J 4 bases, leaving 9 bases between the germline ends. From germline, CDR1 is SQVTM and CDR2 ANQGSEA. The CDR3 DNA reads TGCAGCGTTGAGGAAGGAGGCACCGGGGAGCTGTTTTTT. The encoded protein is CSVEEGGTGELFF.

The chain employs TRBV9 and TRBJ2-3; 7 bases fit TRBD1. Per the germline V gene, CDR1 is SGDLS and CDR2 is YYNGEE. This CDR3 region has 15 residues. V lost 0 bases to trimming and J lost 6 bases; unmatched junction nucleotides: 7. The CDR3: CASSVVVTGTDTQYF. CDR3 sequence (DNA): TGTGCCAGCAGCGTAGTGGTGACAGGGACCGATACGCAGTATTTT.

In this sample, this clone turned up a few times. The V gene is TRBV3-1 (or the pseudogene TRBV3-2), the J gene TRBJ1-4; D is undetermined. The CDR3 totals 16 residues. V shed 1 base and J shed 1 base, with 10 bases lying between them. The germline V gene has CDR1 LGHDT and CDR2 YNNKEL (reference sequence). The CDR3 is CASSQGIPGTNEKLFF. DNA of the CDR3: TGTGCCAGCAGCCAAGGAATCCCGGGAACTAATGAAAAACTGTTTTTT.

The CDR3 nucleotides read TGTGCCAGTAGTATTAGACCGACAGGGGATAAAAACATTCAGTACTTC. This encodes CASSIRPTGDKNIQYF. V usage is TRBV19 and J usage is TRBJ2-4; 8 bases match TRBD1. Germline V lookup: CDR1 LNHDA, CDR2 SQIVND (reference sequence). The V gene end was trimmed by 3 bases and the J gene end by 4 bases; junction bases not matched to a gene: 8. This CDR3 contains 16 residues.

The V and J genes are TRBV5-8 and TRBJ1-2; maybe TRBD1 (5 bases). CDR3 size: 16 residues. Looked up from germline, CDR1 is SGHTS and CDR2 is YDEGEE. The V gene lost 0 bases and the J gene lost 5 bases, with 17 bases spanning the gap. The CDR3 is CASSLAPVGQGYGYTF. CDR3 sequence (DNA): TGTGCCAGCAGCTTGGCCCCAGTTGGGCAGGGTTATGGCTACACCTTC.

This chain connects TRBV7-8 to TRBJ1-3; unclear D gene. The CDR3 loop spans 17 amino acids. V was pared by 0 bases and J by 2 bases, with 14 bases between. CDR1 and CDR2 from the germline V gene are SGHVS and FQNEAQ. CDR3 bases: TGTGCCAGCAGCTTAGCGCAAGGACTCATGACTGGAAACACCATATATTTT. Its translation is CASSLAQGLMTGNTIYF.

The rearrangement uses TRBV18 and TRBJ2-3, with 7 positions matching TRBD1. The CDR3 consists of 13 residues. Trimming removed 3 bases from V and 4 bases from J; junction bases left unmatched: 1. CDR1 KGHSH and CDR2 LQKENI come from the germline V gene. The chain's CDR3 is CASSPGQPDTQYF. CDR3 in DNA: TGTGCCAGCTCACCGGGACAGCCAGATACGCAGTATTTT.

J is TRBJ2-1 and V is TRBV5-1; TRBD2 might be the D (6 bases). The CDR3 contains 13 residues. From germline, CDR1 is SGHRS and CDR2 YFSETQ. V gave up 4 bases and J gave up 7 bases, with 12 bases separating them. The CDR3 sequence is CASSKDRGNEQFF. In DNA form, the CDR3 reads TGCGCCAGCAGCAAGGACCGGGGGAATGAGCAGTTCTTC.

The chain links TRBV2 to TRBJ1-2; perhaps TRBD1 as D (5 bases). The germline gives CDR1 SNHLY, CDR2 FYNNEI. CDR3 length equals 12 residues. The V end was cut by 4 bases, the J end by 8 bases, with 11 bases between. The CDR3 is CASSGAGRGYTF. For the CDR3, the DNA is TGTGCCAGCAGTGGGGCAGGGCGAGGCTACACCTTC.

On this clone: The sample has other DNA sequences that encode this CDR3 too. The genes are TRBV27 and TRBJ1-2; tentatively, D is TRBD1 (6 bases). Trimming cost V 5 bases and J 0 bases, with 10 bases left between them. The germline CDR1 and CDR2 sequences are MNHEY and SMNVEV (reference sequence). This CDR3 comprises 14 residues. CDR3 DNA sequence: TGTGCCAGCAGTCCCCGGACAGCTAACTATGGCTACACCTTC. It codes for CASSPRTANYGYTF.

This chain connects TRBV5-1 to TRBJ1-6; a possible D gene is TRBD1 (6 bases). Germline CDR1 and CDR2: SGHRS and YFSETQ. With 0 bases removed from V and 10 bases from J, the gap between germline ends came to 23 bases. This CDR3 is built from 18 residues. As DNA, the CDR3 is TGCGCCAGCAGCTTGGGGTTTCGCGGGGGCGCAGAGATGTCACCCCTCCACTTT. This sequence encodes CASSLGFRGGAEMSPLHF.

The gene calls are TRBV5-1 and TRBJ1-1; D is uncertain. V lost 0 bases to trimming and J lost 1 base, with 10 bases between them. The CDR3 sequence is 15 residues long. From germline, CDR1 is SGHRS and CDR2 YFSETQ. DNA of the CDR3: TGCGCCAGCAGCTTGGCCAGCGGGAAGAACACTGAAGCTTTCTTT. Translated, it gives CASSLASGKNTEAFF.

This clone occurred a few times. J is TRBJ2-3 and V is TRBV2; 11 nucleotides align to TRBD2. The CDR3 runs 19 residues. Germline assignment: CDR1 SNHLY and CDR2 FYNNEI. The V and J ends lost 6 bases and 0 bases, in that order; junction bases with no gene match: 14. CDR3 nucleotide sequence: TGTGCCAGCAGAAGGACTAGCGGGCCCACAGGGACGAGCACAGATACGCAGTATTTT. This encodes CASRRTSGPTGTSTDTQYF. Drawing the rest from reference TRBV2 and TRBJ2-3, the complete variable domain is EPEVTQTPSHQVTQMGQEVILRCVPISNHLYFYWYRQILGQKVEFLVSFYNNEISEKSEIFDDQFSVERPDGSNFTLKIRSTKLEDSAMYFCASRRTSGPTGTSTDTQYFGPGTRLTVL.